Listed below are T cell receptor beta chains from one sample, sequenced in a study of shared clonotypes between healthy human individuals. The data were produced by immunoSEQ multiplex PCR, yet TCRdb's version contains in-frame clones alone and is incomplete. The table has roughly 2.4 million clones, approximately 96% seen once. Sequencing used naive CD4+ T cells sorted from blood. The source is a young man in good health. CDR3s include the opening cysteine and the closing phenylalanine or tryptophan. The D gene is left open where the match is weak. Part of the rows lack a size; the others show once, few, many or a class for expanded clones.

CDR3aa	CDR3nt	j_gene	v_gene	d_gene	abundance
CAISTSGQNEQFF	TGTGCCATCAGTACTAGCGGACAAAATGAGCAGTTCTTC	TRBJ2-1	TRBV10-3	TRBD2	-
CASSPRGNAGMNTEAFF	TGTGCCAGCAGCCCTAGAGGGAATGCGGGAATGAACACTGAAGCTTTCTTT	TRBJ1-1	TRBV2	-	once
CAWKEVGANVLTF	TGTGCCTGGAAAGAGGTTGGGGCCAACGTCCTGACTTTC	TRBJ2-6	TRBV30	-	-
CASSQASGSVGQGAQYF	TGTGCCAGCAGCCAGGCTTCAGGGTCAGTGGGGCAAGGGGCCCAGTACTTC	TRBJ2-5	TRBV4-2	-	-
CASRVDPSYNEQFF	TGCGCCAGCAGGGTGGACCCCTCCTACAATGAGCAGTTCTTC	TRBJ2-1	TRBV5-1	-	-
CASSGDGGLAGTGELFF	TGTGCCAGCAGCGGAGACGGAGGGCTAGCGGGTACCGGGGAGCTGTTTTTT	TRBJ2-2	TRBV5-6	TRBD2	-
CASSFSGTNTGELFF	TGTGCCAGCAGCTTTAGCGGGACGAACACCGGGGAGCTGTTTTTT	TRBJ2-2	TRBV5-4	TRBD2	-
CAISGDRGLADTQYF	TGTGCCATCAGCGGGGACAGGGGGCTTGCAGATACGCAGTATTTT	TRBJ2-3	TRBV10-3	TRBD1	-
CASSQLQGEGYEQYF	TGCGCCAGTAGCCAACTACAGGGGGAAGGCTACGAGCAGTACTTC	TRBJ2-7	TRBV4-3	TRBD1	-
CASSVEQGANTEAFF	TGTGCCAGCAGCGTAGAACAGGGGGCGAACACTGAAGCTTTCTTT	TRBJ1-1	TRBV9	TRBD1	-
CASNPLVISNYGYTF	TGTGCCAGCAACCCTCTGGTGATCTCTAACTATGGCTACACCTTC	TRBJ1-2	TRBV6-1	-	-
CASSFAGGVGDTQYF	TGTGCCAGCAGCTTTGCGGGAGGAGTTGGAGATACGCAGTATTTT	TRBJ2-3	TRBV5-4	TRBD2	-
CASSLATGPGANVLTF	TGCGCCAGCAGCTTGGCGACAGGGCCCGGGGCCAACGTCCTGACTTTC	TRBJ2-6	TRBV5-1	TRBD1	-
CASRRDLQETQYF	TGCGCCAGCAGACGGGACCTACAAGAGACCCAGTACTTC	TRBJ2-5	TRBV5-1	-	once
CASHSGLTGELFF	TGTGCCAGCCATTCCGGCCTAACCGGGGAGCTGTTTTTT	TRBJ2-2	TRBV9	-	-
CAISESWGQGSTDTQYF	TGTGCCATCAGTGAGTCATGGGGGCAGGGCAGCACAGATACGCAGTATTTT	TRBJ2-3	TRBV10-3	-	-
CASSLARGTDTQYF	TGCGCCAGCAGCTTGGCCCGGGGGACGGATACGCAGTATTTT	TRBJ2-3	TRBV5-1	-	-
CASSGPGTGAGANVLTF	TGTGCCAGCAGCGGGCCCGGGACAGGGGCTGGGGCCAACGTCCTGACTTTC	TRBJ2-6	TRBV9	TRBD1	-
CSVGPRLAEDNEQFF	TGCAGCGTTGGCCCTCGGCTAGCGGAGGACAATGAGCAGTTCTTC	TRBJ2-1	TRBV29-1	TRBD2	-
CASSVVSNQPQHF	TGTGCCAGCAGTGTGGTTAGCAATCAGCCCCAGCATTTT	TRBJ1-5	TRBV6-1	-	-
CASSLTPHGAYNEQFF	TGTGCCAGCAGCTTAACGCCCCATGGGGCCTACAATGAGCAGTTCTTC	TRBJ2-1	TRBV7-2	-	-
CASSLAEGAYEQYF	TGTGCCAGCAGCTTGGCGGAGGGAGCCTACGAGCAGTACTTC	TRBJ2-7	TRBV11-2	-	-
CASSESLATYEQYF	TGCGCCAGCAGTGAGTCTCTAGCTACCTACGAGCAGTACTTC	TRBJ2-7	TRBV10-2	-	-
CASSLDRGSNEQYF	TGTGCCAGCAGCTTAGACAGGGGTTCCAACGAGCAGTACTTC	TRBJ2-7	TRBV5-4	TRBD1	-
CASRPDGYSPLHF	TGTGCCAGTAGACCGGACGGTTATTCACCCCTCCACTTT	TRBJ1-6	TRBV19	-	-
CASGSPGAQETQYF	TGTGCCAGCGGCTCTCCGGGGGCCCAAGAGACCCAGTACTTC	TRBJ2-5	TRBV5-6	-	-
CAWSPGGSGNTIYF	TGTGCCTGGAGTCCGGGCGGCTCTGGAAACACCATATATTTT	TRBJ1-3	TRBV30	-	once
CASSPSVDTDTQYF	TGCGCCAGCAGCCCTTCAGTGGACACAGATACGCAGTATTTT	TRBJ2-3	TRBV4-3	-	-
CASSQVSVTGELFF	TGCGCCAGCAGCCAAGTGTCTGTCACCGGGGAGCTGTTTTTT	TRBJ2-2	TRBV4-1	-	-
CASTYSYEQYF	TGTGCCAGCACTTACTCCTACGAGCAGTACTTC	TRBJ2-7	TRBV6-6	-	-
CASSLAGPGYEQYF	TGCGCCAGCAGCTTGGCGGGCCCGGGGTACGAGCAGTACTTC	TRBJ2-7	TRBV5-1	-	-
CASSQGSGRFNSPLHF	TGCGCCAGCAGCCAAGGATCTGGACGGTTTAATTCACCCCTCCACTTT	TRBJ1-6	TRBV4-1	-	-
CASSFSSGTGVGYTF	TGCGCCAGCAGTTTTTCGTCCGGGACAGGGGTCGGCTACACCTTC	TRBJ1-2	TRBV5-1	TRBD1	-
CASSPAPGTQYF	TGTGCCAGCAGTCCCGCCCCAGGGACCCAGTACTTC	TRBJ2-5	TRBV28	-	-
CASSRQGNNSPLHF	TGTGCCAGCAGCCGACAGGGAAATAATTCACCCCTCCACTTT	TRBJ1-6	TRBV13	TRBD1	-
CASSGGTGSYEQYF	TGTGCCAGCAGTGGGGGGACAGGGAGCTACGAGCAGTACTTC	TRBJ2-7	TRBV6-1	TRBD1	-
CASSPHLGQVNEKLFF	TGCGCCAGCAGCCCACACTTGGGACAAGTTAATGAAAAACTGTTTTTT	TRBJ1-4	TRBV4-1	-	-
CASSTRTNSPLHF	TGTGCCAGCAGCACCAGGACTAATTCACCCCTCCACTTT	TRBJ1-6	TRBV9	-	-
CASSYSGREPNYEQYF	TGTGCCAGCAGTTACTCAGGCCGGGAACCAAACTACGAGCAGTACTTC	TRBJ2-7	TRBV6-5	-	-
CASSWGSQETQYF	TGTGCCAGCAGTTGGGGGTCCCAAGAGACCCAGTACTTC	TRBJ2-5	TRBV6-1	-	-
CAISGTGTNSPLHF	TGTGCCATCAGTGGAACGGGGACTAATTCACCCCTCCACTTT	TRBJ1-6	TRBV10-3	-	-
CASSLGTLTSYNEQFF	TGCGCCAGCAGCCTTGGGACTTTAACGTCCTACAATGAGCAGTTCTTC	TRBJ2-1	TRBV4-1	-	-
CASSNGGSYEQYF	TGTGCCAGCAGTAATGGGGGGTCCTACGAGCAGTACTTC	TRBJ2-7	TRBV7-9	-	-
CASSQDHVGRSTEAFF	TGCGCCAGCAGCCAAGATCATGTAGGGCGGAGCACTGAAGCTTTCTTT	TRBJ1-1	TRBV4-1	-	-